The source of this T cell receptor (beta chain) is a study of identical twins. Study-wide results and limits: Among monozygotic twins, out-of-frame TCR alpha sharing exceeded what models predicted. Fewer insertions were carried by abundant cord blood beta clonotypes, but none was seen in memory repertoires.

A universal primer binding site was introduced by template switching. The final cDNA contained unique molecular identifiers. From the 5' RACE reads, TCRdb called clonotypes with MiXCR, one entry per CDR3 protein. There are around 670,000 distinct CDR3 sequences in the sample; 5.5% to 6.5% occur only once, and approximately 2% lies in the top ten. Ten or more counts support this clonotype. What it recognizes is unknown. Donors uniformly comprised healthy Caucasians. Sequences were obtained from naive T cells sorted from blood. The source of this sequence is a man between 18 and 35 years old in good health.

CDR3 bases: TGTGCCAGCACCCAGCTCGCGGGAGGTCGAGGTAATGAGCAGTTCTTC. It yields the protein CASTQLAGGRGNEQFF. The chain uses TRBV7-9 and TRBJ2-1, with 8 bases lining up with TRBD2. The CDR3 has 16 amino acids. CDR1 is SEHNR, CDR2 FQNEAQ, per germline (reference sequence). J was trimmed by 7 bases and V by 7 bases; bases with no gene match: 15.